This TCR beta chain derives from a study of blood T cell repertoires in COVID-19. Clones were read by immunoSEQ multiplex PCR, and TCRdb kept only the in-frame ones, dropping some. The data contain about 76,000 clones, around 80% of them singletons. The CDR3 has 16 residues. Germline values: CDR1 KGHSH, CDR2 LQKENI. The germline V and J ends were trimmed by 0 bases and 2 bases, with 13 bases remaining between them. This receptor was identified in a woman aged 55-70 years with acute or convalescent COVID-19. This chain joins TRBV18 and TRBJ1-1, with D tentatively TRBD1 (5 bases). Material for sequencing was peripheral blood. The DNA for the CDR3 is TGTGCCAGCTCACCACCAACAGGACCAATTAACACTGAAGCTTTCTTT. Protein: CASSPPTGPINTEAFF.